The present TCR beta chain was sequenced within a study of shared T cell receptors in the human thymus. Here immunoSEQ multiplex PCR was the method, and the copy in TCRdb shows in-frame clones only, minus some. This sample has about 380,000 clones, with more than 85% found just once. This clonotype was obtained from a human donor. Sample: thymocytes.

The CDR3 coding sequence is TGCAGTGCTAGGGGGGCGCTTGGCTACACCTTC. Translating gives CSARGALGYTF. The chain links TRBV20-1 to TRBJ1-2, with D possibly TRBD1 on 6 matching bases. Trimming shortened V by 3 bases and J by 7 bases, and 9 bases separated the two germline ends. Germline V gives CDR1 DFQATT, CDR2 SNEGSKA (reference sequence). This CDR3 contains 11 residues.